A single sample gave rise to the 17 T cell receptor beta chains below, sequenced in a study of Ad26.COV2.S vaccination and SARS-CoV-2 variants. Described treatment: some 19 received Ad26.COV2.S at low or high dose, single or two shots; about 5 received placebo; per-sample allocation not given. Sampling took place 63 days after the first vaccine or placebo injection. Repertoires were generated with immunoSEQ multiplex PCR, while TCRdb's copy carries only in-frame clones and drops some. The sample shows fewer than 400,000 clones, around 85% of them seen only once. Material: peripheral blood, obtained in a trial of Ad26.COV2.S vaccine versus placebo. These receptors originate from a person aged 18 to 65 who received the Ad26.COV2.S COVID-19 vaccine or a placebo.

This clone was seen more than once but under ten times. The chain carries TRBV3-1 (or the pseudogene TRBV3-2) and TRBJ1-6; D perhaps matches TRBD1 (6 bases). The V gene lost 2 bases and the J gene lost 7 bases, with 9 bases spanning the gap. Germline-derived CDR1 and CDR2 are LGHDT and YNNKEL (reference sequence). The CDR3 consists of 14 residues. The CDR3 DNA follows: TGTGCCAGCAGCCAACCGGGACACAATTCACCCCTCCACTTT. It specifies CASSQPGHNSPLHF.

The rearrangement links TRBV5-8 to TRBJ2-5; 10 bases are a match to TRBD2. Germline V CDR1 and CDR2: SGHTS, YDEGEE. This CDR3 has 14 amino acids. V trimming: 4 bases; J trimming: 2 bases; junction bases outside the gene matches: 2. As DNA, the CDR3 is TGTGCCAGCAGCCGACTAGCGGGTCAAGAGACCCAGTACTTC. This encodes CASSRLAGQETQYF.

This clone has only one observation. CDR3 amino acids: CASSQGEGQPQHF. As DNA, the CDR3 is TGTGCCAGCAGCCAAGGGGAGGGACAGCCCCAGCATTTT. This chain uses TRBV14 with TRBJ1-5, with D uncertain. Germline V CDR1 and CDR2: SGHDN, FVKESK. V lost 1 base and J lost 7, with 8 bases in between. This CDR3 region has 13 residues.

This clone was observed a single time. The chain has TRBV5-1 and TRBJ2-3; 9 bases are a match to TRBD1. After removal of 5 bases from V and 1 base from J, the junction contained 2 bases not matched to a gene. The CDR3 length is 14 residues. Germline CDR1 and CDR2: SGHRS and YFSETQ. DNA of the CDR3: TGCGCCAGCAGACAGGGGGCTGGCACAGATACGCAGTATTTT. Its translation: CASRQGAGTDTQYF.

In nucleotides, the CDR3 is TGTGCCAGCAGCAAAGACAGCTGTCTAGCCAAAAACATTCAGTACTTC. Its protein is CASSKDSCLAKNIQYF. V and J are TRBV21-1 and TRBJ2-4; the table calls TRBD1, which could not be checked here. TRBV21-1 is classified as a pseudogene. This CDR3 comprises 16 residues.

The chain is built from TRBV6-1 and TRBJ2-3; D gene ambiguous. V lost 3 bases and J 0 bases, leaving 10 bases between the germline ends. The CDR3 loop spans 15 amino acids. Germline V gene lookup returns CDR1 MNHNS and CDR2 SASEGT. In DNA, the CDR3 is TGTGCCAGCAGTGACAGTATTCCTAGCACAGATACGCAGTATTTT. Encoded protein: CASSDSIPSTDTQYF.

J is TRBJ2-6 and V is TRBV14, with D hard to call. The CDR3 loop spans 16 amino acids. CDR1 and CDR2 (germline): SGHDN, FVKESK. V lost 2 bases and J lost 0, with 8 bases in between. CDR3 sequence (DNA): TGTGCCAGCAGCCAAACACCTTACTCTGGGGCCAACGTCCTGACTTTC. It yields the protein CASSQTPYSGANVLTF.

The chain is built from TRBV18 and TRBJ2-5; D gene uncertain. The CDR3 is 13 residues long. V was shortened by 3 bases and J by 1 base, with 6 bases between the two germline ends. Germline lookup yields CDR1 KGHSH and CDR2 LQKENI. Here the CDR3 DNA reads TGTGCCAGCTCACCCCCGGCCCAAGAGACCCAGTACTTC. Translated: CASSPPAQETQYF.

This clone was seen only a few times. The rearrangement links TRBV9 to TRBJ1-2, with D tentatively TRBD1 (5 bases). V gave up 3 bases and J gave up 4 bases, with 19 bases separating them. This CDR3 is built from 16 residues. Per the germline V gene, CDR1 is SGDLS and CDR2 is YYNGEE. This chain's CDR3 is CASSARPAGLSYGYTF. The CDR3 DNA sequence: TGTGCCAGCAGCGCAAGGCCGGCAGGGCTCTCCTATGGCTACACCTTC.

CDR3 nucleotides: TGTGCCAGCAGCCAAGATTCCCACTCTTGGCGGGGCGCTGGAAACACCATATATTTT. This encodes CASSQDSHSWRGAGNTIYF. This chain links TRBV3-1 (or the pseudogene TRBV3-2) with TRBJ1-3; a weak D match, TRBD1 (5 bases). The germline V and J ends were trimmed by 0 bases and 2 bases, with 20 bases remaining between them. CDR3 length: 19 amino acids. CDR1 is LGHDT, CDR2 YNNKEL, per germline (reference sequence).

This clone has just one count. J is TRBJ2-7 and V is TRBV7-8; D is uncertain. Germline values: CDR1 SGHVS, CDR2 FQNEAQ. The ends were cut back, 8 bases at V and 3 bases at J, with 14 bases in the middle. This CDR3 is built from 13 residues. The CDR3 is CASSWGQHYEQYF. CDR3 nucleotides: TGTGCCAGCTCATGGGGTCAACACTACGAGCAGTACTTC.

This clone was seen more than once but under ten times. V gene TRBV3-1 (or the pseudogene TRBV3-2) combines with J gene TRBJ2-5; no reliable D call. The CDR3 length is 14 residues. The germline V gene has CDR1 LGHDT and CDR2 YNNKEL (reference sequence). V was pared by 2 bases and J by 2 bases, with 9 bases between. The CDR3 region is CASSQLYPQETQYF. In DNA, the CDR3 is TGTGCCAGCAGCCAATTGTATCCTCAAGAGACCCAGTACTTC.

For the CDR3, the DNA is TGTGCCAGCAGCGTGAAAGAGACCCAGTACTTC. It translates to CASSVKETQYF. The chain employs TRBV7-2 and TRBJ2-5; D is unclear. Germline assignment: CDR1 SGHTA and CDR2 FQGNSA. V was cut by 5 bases and J by 3 bases, with 4 bases left in between. The CDR3 length is 11 residues. The full variable domain, completed using reference TRBV7-2 and TRBJ2-5, is GAGVSQSPSNKVTEKGKDVELRCDPISGHTALYWYRQSLGQGLEFLIYFQGNSAPDKSGLPSDRFSAERTGGSVSTLTIQRTQQEDSAVYLCASSVKETQYFGPGTRLLVL.

This chain uses TRBV24-1 with TRBJ2-7, with D unclear. V shed 0 bases and J shed 9 bases, with 8 bases lying between them. This CDR3 has 12 amino acids. CDR1 is KGHDR and CDR2 is SFDVKD in the germline V gene. DNA for the CDR3: TGTGCCACCAGTGATTTGACCGGGTGGCAGTACTTC. It is translated as CATSDLTGWQYF.

In its sample, this clone was seen once. CDR3 sequence (DNA): TGTGCGCGCGGCAGGGTCGGTAAGGACTATGGCTACACCTTC. Its protein product is CARGRVGKDYGYTF. The chain has TRBV2 and TRBJ1-2, with D possibly matching TRBD1 (5 bases). Per the germline V gene, CDR1 is SNHLY and CDR2 is FYNNEI. This CDR3 is built from 14 residues.

The chain employs TRBV11-3 and TRBJ2-3; D is unresolved. Between the trimmed V and J ends, which lost 3 bases and 4 bases, there was a span of 5 bases. This CDR3 has 12 residues. Germline lookup yields CDR1 SGHNT and CDR2 YENEEA. The CDR3 is CASSLVADTQYF. In nucleotides, the CDR3 is TGTGCCAGCAGCTTGGTGGCAGATACGCAGTATTTT.

The chain carries TRBV14 and TRBJ2-3; the D gene is possibly TRBD1 (5 bases). Germline V CDR1 and CDR2: SGHDN, FVKESK. V was pared by 0 bases and J by 4 bases, with 14 bases between. The CDR3 has 16 residues. The CDR3 sequence is CASSQDADIGADTQYF. CDR3 DNA sequence: TGTGCCAGCAGCCAAGACGCGGACATAGGGGCAGATACGCAGTATTTT.